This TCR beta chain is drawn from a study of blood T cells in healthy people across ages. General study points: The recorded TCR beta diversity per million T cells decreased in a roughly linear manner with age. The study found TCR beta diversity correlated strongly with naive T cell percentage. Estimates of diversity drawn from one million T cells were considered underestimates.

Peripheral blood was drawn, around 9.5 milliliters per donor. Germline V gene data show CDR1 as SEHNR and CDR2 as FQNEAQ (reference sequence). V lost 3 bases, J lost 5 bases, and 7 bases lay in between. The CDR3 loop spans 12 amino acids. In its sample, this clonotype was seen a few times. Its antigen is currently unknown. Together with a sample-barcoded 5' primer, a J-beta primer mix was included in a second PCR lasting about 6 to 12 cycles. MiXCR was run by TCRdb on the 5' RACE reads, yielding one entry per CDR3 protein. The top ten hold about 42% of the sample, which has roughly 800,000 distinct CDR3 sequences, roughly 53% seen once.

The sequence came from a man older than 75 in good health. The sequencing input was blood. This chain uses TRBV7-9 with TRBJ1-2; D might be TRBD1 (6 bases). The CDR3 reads CASSFTGYGYTF. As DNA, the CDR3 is TGTGCCAGCAGCTTTACAGGGTATGGCTACACCTTC.